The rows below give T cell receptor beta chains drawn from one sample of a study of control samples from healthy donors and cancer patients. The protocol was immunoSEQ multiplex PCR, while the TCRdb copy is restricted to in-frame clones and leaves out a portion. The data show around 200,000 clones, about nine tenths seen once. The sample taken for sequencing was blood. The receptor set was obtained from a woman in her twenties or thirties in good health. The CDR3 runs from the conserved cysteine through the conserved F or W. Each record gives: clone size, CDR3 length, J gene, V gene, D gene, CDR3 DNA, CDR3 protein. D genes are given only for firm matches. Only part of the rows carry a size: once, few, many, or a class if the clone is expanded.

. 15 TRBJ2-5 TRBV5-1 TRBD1 TGCGCCAGCAGCTTGGGGACAGGGGTCGGAGAGACCCAGTACTTC CASSLGTGVGETQYF
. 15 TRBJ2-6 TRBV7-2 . TGTGCCAGCAGCCCTGGTTACTCTGGGGCCAACGTCCTGACTTTC CASSPGYSGANVLTF
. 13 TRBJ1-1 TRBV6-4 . TGTGCCAGCAGTGACTCGAGGAACACTGAAGCTTTCTTT CASSDSRNTEAFF
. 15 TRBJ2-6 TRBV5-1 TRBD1 TGCGCCAGCAGCCGGGACAGGGCCGGGGCCAACGTCCTGACTTTC CASSRDRAGANVLTF
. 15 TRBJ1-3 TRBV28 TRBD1 TGTGCCAGCAGTTTATTTCGGACAGGGAAAAACACCATATATTTT CASSLFRTGKNTIYF
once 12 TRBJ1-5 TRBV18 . TGTGCCAGCGGACTGGGGCCTCAGCCCCAGCATTTT CASGLGPQPQHF
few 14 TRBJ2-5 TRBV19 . TGTGCCAGTAGTCGGGGCTACAAACAAGAGACCCAGTACTTC CASSRGYKQETQYF
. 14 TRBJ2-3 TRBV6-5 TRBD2 TGTGCCAGCAGGGCTAGCGGGAGGACAGATACGCAGTATTTT CASRASGRTDTQYF
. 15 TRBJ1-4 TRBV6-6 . TGTGCCAGCAGTTACGGTGGGGCAGGGGACGAAAAACTGTTTTTT CASSYGGAGDEKLFF
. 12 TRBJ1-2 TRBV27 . TGTGCCAGCAGTTTAAGGGGATATGGCTACACCTTC CASSLRGYGYTF
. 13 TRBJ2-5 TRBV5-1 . TGCGCCAGCAGCGGGGGCAGGGAAGAGACCCAGTACTTC CASSGGREETQYF
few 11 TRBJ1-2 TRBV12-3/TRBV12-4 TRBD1 TGTGCCAGCAGTACAGGGGATGGCTACACCTTC CASSTGDGYTF
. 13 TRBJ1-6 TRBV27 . TGTGCCAGCAAGCCGTCTAGTAATTCACCCCTCCACTTT CASKPSSNSPLHF
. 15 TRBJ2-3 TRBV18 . TGTGCCAGCTCACCACCCCTAGCTAGCACAGATACGCAGTATTTT CASSPPLASTDTQYF
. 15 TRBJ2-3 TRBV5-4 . TGTGCCAGCAGCCTGATGGGTACTCGCACAGATACGCAGTATTTT CASSLMGTRTDTQYF
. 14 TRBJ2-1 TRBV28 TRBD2 TGTGCCAGCAGTCGACTAGCGGCTTACAATGAGCAGTTCTTC CASSRLAAYNEQFF
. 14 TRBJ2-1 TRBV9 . TGTGCCAGCAGCGTAATAGACTCCTACAATGAGCAGTTCTTC CASSVIDSYNEQFF
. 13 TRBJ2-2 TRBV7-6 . TGTGCCAGCAGCTTCAGGGTCTCTGGGGAGCTGTTTTTT CASSFRVSGELFF
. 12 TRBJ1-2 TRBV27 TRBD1 TGTGCCAGCAGTGGGACAGGGGACGGCTACACCTTC CASSGTGDGYTF
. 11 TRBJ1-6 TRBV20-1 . TGCAGTGCTAGATCGGGGACCACCCTCCACTTT CSARSGTTLHF
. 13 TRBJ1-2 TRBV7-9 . TGTGCCAGCAGCGGGACACCACACTATGGCTACACCTTC CASSGTPHYGYTF
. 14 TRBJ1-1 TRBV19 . TGTGCCAGTAGTACAGACGGGGGGAACACTGAAGCTTTCTTT CASSTDGGNTEAFF
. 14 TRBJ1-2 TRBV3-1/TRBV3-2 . TGTGCCAGCAGCCGAAGGGACGGAGGCTATGGCTACACCTTC CASSRRDGGYGYTF
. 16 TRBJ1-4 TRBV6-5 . TGTGCCAGCAGTTACTCGAGGAGGACAGTTAATGAAAAACTGTTTTTT CASSYSRRTVNEKLFF
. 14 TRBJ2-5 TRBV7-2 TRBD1 TGTGCCAGCAGCTTAGGGGGACAGGGGGAGACCCAGTACTTC CASSLGGQGETQYF
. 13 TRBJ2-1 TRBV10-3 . TGTGCCATCAGTGAGCGGGGCTACAATGAGCAGTTCTTC CAISERGYNEQFF
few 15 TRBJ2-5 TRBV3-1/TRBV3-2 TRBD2 TGTGCCAGCAGCCCCCCTAGCGGGGGGGCTGAGACCCAGTACTTC CASSPPSGGAETQYF
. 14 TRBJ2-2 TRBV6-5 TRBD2 TGTGCCAGCAGTTACATAGCGGGCACCGGGGAGCTGTTTTTT CASSYIAGTGELFF
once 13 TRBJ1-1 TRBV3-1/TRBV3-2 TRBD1 TGTGCCAGCAGCGGGGACAGGGTCACTGAAGCTTTCTTT CASSGDRVTEAFF
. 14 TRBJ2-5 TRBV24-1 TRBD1 TGTGCCACCAGTGATTTGGGACAGGGGAAGACCCAGTACTTC CATSDLGQGKTQYF
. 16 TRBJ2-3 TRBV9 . TGTGCCAGCAGCGTAGTCGAAGGGGCTGGCACAGATACGCAGTATTTT CASSVVEGAGTDTQYF
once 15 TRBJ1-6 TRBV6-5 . TGTGCCAGCAGTCACTCGACAGGAAAAAATTCACCCCTCCACTTT CASSHSTGKNSPLHF
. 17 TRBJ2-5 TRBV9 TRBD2 TGTGCCAGCAGCTCGGGGACTAGCGGGGGCCTTCAAGAGACCCAGTACTTC CASSSGTSGGLQETQYF
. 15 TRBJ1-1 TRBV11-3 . TGTGCCAGCAGCTCCCCAACAACCAGGAACACTGAAGCTTTCTTT CASSSPTTRNTEAFF
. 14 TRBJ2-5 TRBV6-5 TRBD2 TGTGCCAGCAGTTTCCTAGCGGGAGCTGAGACCCAGTACTTC CASSFLAGAETQYF
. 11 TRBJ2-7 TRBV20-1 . TGCAGTGCTAGGGGATATGGGGAGCAGTACTTC CSARGYGEQYF
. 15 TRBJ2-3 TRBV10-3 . TGTGCCATCAGTGAGAGGGGGGGAAGCACAGATACGCAGTATTTT CAISERGGSTDTQYF
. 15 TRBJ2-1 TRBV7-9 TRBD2 TGTGCCAGCAGCTTAACTAGCGGGGCCTACAATGAGCAGTTCTTC CASSLTSGAYNEQFF
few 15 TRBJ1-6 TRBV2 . TGTGCCAGCAGTGAGGGTCCGACCTATAATTCACCCCTCCACTTT CASSEGPTYNSPLHF
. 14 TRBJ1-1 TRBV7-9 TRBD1 TGTGCCAGCAGGGGGACAGGGTTGATGACTGAAGCTTTCTTT CASRGTGLMTEAFF
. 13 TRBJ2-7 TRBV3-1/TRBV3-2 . TGTGCCAGCAGGGAGGGAGGGGGCTACGAGCAGTACTTC CASREGGGYEQYF
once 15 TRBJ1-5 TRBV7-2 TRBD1 TGTGCCAGCAGCTTAGATGGGACAGTCAATCAGCCCCAGCATTTT CASSLDGTVNQPQHF
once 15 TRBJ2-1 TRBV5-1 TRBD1 TGCGCCAGCAGCTTGTCGGGACAGGGCCACAATGAGCAGTTCTTC CASSLSGQGHNEQFF
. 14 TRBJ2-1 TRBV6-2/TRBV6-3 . TGTGCCAGCAGTTACGAAAGCTCCTACAATGAGCAGTTCTTC CASSYESSYNEQFF
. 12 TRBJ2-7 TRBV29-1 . TGCAGCGTTGGTTACGATTCATACGAGCAGTACTTC CSVGYDSYEQYF
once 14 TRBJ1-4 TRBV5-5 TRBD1 TGTGCCAGCAGCTTCCAGGGGGTGGGAGAAAAACTGTTTTTT CASSFQGVGEKLFF
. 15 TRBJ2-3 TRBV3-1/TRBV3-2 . TGTGCCAGCAGCCAAGAGGACGGCCACACAGATACGCAGTATTTT CASSQEDGHTDTQYF
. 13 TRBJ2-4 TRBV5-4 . TGTGCCAGCAGCTTGGGGGATGGAAACATTCAGTACTTC CASSLGDGNIQYF